Reported below is one TCR beta chain. What it binds is unknown. The study drew at least one pre-ART and at least two post-ART PBMC samples from every donor. This sample is part of a study of long-term antiretroviral therapy in people with HIV. Study outcomes and limitations: Patients on ART gained diversity, which nonetheless stayed below transplant donor controls. CDR3 length ranges were narrower in HIV repertoires than in controls.

Assay version v3.0 of immunoSEQ was used, and it was run at survey level. This table comes from immunoSEQ multiplex PCR, and its TCRdb copy is limited to in-frame clones, with some not included. The data contain around 20,000 clones, around 85% of them seen just once; the ten biggest clones take up roughly 8%. V lost 5 bases to trimming and J lost 4 bases, with 6 bases between them. Germline assignment: CDR1 SQVTM and CDR2 ANQGSEA. The CDR3 loop spans 10 amino acids. Sequenced material: unsorted PBMCs, taken 0.9 years after starting antiretroviral therapy. The chain is built from TRBV29-1 and TRBJ2-7; D gene unclear. The TCR was taken from a man aged 18 to 30 with HIV. CDR3 in DNA: TGCAGCGTTATTGAATACGAGCAGTACTTC. The encoded protein is CSVIEYEQYF.